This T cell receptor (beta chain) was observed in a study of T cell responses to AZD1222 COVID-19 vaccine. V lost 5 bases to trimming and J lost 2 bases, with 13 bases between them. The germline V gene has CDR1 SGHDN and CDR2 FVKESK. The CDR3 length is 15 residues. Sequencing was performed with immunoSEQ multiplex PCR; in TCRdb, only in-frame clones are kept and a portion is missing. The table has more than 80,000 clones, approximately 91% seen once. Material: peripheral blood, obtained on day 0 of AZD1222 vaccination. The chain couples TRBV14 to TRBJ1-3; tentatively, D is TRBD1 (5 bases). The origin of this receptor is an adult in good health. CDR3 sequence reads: CASSKGLTTGNTIYF. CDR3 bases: TGTGCCAGCAGCAAGGGACTGACCACTGGAAACACCATATATTTT.